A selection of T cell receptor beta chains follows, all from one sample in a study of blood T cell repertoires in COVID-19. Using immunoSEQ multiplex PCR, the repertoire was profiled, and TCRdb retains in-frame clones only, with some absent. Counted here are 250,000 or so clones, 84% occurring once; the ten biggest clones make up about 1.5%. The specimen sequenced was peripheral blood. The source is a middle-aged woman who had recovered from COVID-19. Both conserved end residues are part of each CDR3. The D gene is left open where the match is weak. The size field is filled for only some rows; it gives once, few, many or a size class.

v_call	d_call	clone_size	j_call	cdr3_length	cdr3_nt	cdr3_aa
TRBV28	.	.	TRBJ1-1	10	TGTGCCAGCATAGACACTGAAGCTTTCTTT	CASIDTEAFF
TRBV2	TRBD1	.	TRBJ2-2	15	TGTGCCAGCAGGATGGAAACAGGGGACACCGGGGAGCTGTTTTTT	CASRMETGDTGELFF
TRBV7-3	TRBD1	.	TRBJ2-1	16	TGTGCCAGCAGCTACCCTGGGACAGGGGTGAGGAATGAGCAGTTCTTC	CASSYPGTGVRNEQFF
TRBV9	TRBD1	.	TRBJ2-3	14	TGTGCCAGCAGCGTGACAGGGGCCAAAGATACGCAGTATTTT	CASSVTGAKDTQYF
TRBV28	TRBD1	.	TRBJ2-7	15	TGTGCCAGCAGTTTAGGTAGGGGGCTTTCCTACGAGCAGTACTTC	CASSLGRGLSYEQYF
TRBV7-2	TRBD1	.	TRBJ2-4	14	TGTGCCAGCAGCTTCAAGGGGGCTCAAAACATTCAGTACTTC	CASSFKGAQNIQYF
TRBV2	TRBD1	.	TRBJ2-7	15	TGTGCCAGCAGGGAGGGGACAGGATTTCCCTACGAGCAGTACTTC	CASREGTGFPYEQYF
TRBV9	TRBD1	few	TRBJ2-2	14	TGTGCCAGCTCCGGGACAGGGGGCACCGGGGAGCTGTTTTTT	CASSGTGGTGELFF
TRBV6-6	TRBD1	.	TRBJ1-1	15	TGTGCCAGCAGTTCCAGGGGGCAGGGGAACACTGAAGCTTTCTTT	CASSSRGQGNTEAFF
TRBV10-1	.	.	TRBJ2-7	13	TGCGCCAGCAGTATCGGGGGTACCTACGAGCAGTACTTC	CASSIGGTYEQYF
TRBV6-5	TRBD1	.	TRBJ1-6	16	TGTGCCAGCAGTTACTCGGGGACAGGGGGCGAATCACCCCTCCACTTT	CASSYSGTGGESPLHF
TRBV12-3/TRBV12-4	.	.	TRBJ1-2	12	TGTGCCAGCAGCCTAGGGAGCTATGGCTACACCTTC	CASSLGSYGYTF
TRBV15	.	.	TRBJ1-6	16	TGTGCCACCAGCAGAGACCGGGCGAGGGCGGTTTCACCCCTCCACTTT	CATSRDRARAVSPLHF
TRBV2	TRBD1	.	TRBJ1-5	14	TGTGCCAGCGTCCGACAGGGAGCGGGTCAGCCCCAGCATTTT	CASVRQGAGQPQHF
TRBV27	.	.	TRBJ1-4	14	TGTGCCAGCAGTTTAATGGGGCTCGGTGAAAAACTGTTTTTT	CASSLMGLGEKLFF
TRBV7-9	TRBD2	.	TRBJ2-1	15	TGTGCCAGCAGCTCGGGGCTAGCGGGGAAGAATGAGCAGTTCTTC	CASSSGLAGKNEQFF
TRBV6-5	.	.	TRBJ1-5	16	TGTGCCAGCAGTTCGCGCGGCAGGGAAATTGATCAGCCCCAGCATTTT	CASSSRGREIDQPQHF
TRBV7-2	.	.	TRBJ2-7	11	TGTGCCAGCAGCCACAGGGAGGAGCAGTACTTC	CASSHREEQYF
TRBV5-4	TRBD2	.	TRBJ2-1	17	TGTGCCAGCAGCTCATGGACTAGCGGGGTCTCCTACAATGAGCAGTTCTTC	CASSSWTSGVSYNEQFF
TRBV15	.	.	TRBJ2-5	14	TGTGCCACCAGCAGAGGGAGGGTTGAAGAGACCCAGTACTTC	CATSRGRVEETQYF